The clone carrying this T cell receptor beta chain was seen once. Its antigen is as yet unknown. The assay was immunoSEQ multiplex PCR, and TCRdb's table has in-frame clones only and misses some. This table holds over 15,000 clones, approximately 80% found once. This entry belongs to a study of OX40 agonist ivuxolimab in advanced cancers. Study in general: The patients' treatment was ivuxolimab, an agonistic anti-OX40 (CD134) antibody.

General study points: Some patients without response likewise showed low normalized clonal expansion.

The CDR3 length is 16 residues. Germline assignment: CDR1 SGHAT and CDR2 FQNNGV. V was cut by 3 bases and J by 1 base, with 15 bases left in between. The chain carries TRBV11-2 and TRBJ2-5, with a possible D match to TRBD1 (6 bases). The source material was CD4+ or CD8+ T cells sorted from blood, sampled in a trial of the OX40 agonist ivuxolimab. This clonotype originated in an adult with an advanced solid tumor such as melanoma, head and neck, liver or kidney cancer. Written as DNA, the CDR3 is TGTGCCAGCAGCTTCGTAACAGGGCTATTCCAAGAGACCCAGTACTTC. It is translated as CASSFVTGLFQETQYF.